The 27 T cell receptor beta chains below were found in one sample sequenced in a study of blood T cell repertoires in COVID-19. Clones were read by immunoSEQ multiplex PCR, and TCRdb kept only the in-frame ones, dropping some. The sample holds some 350,000 clones, approximately 87% seen once. Sequencing was performed on peripheral blood. The source of these receptors is a woman in her forties or fifties with COVID-19, enrolled during active disease.

This rearrangement joins TRBV6-5 to TRBJ2-7, with a tentative D call TRBD1 (6 bases). The CDR3 extends over 13 amino acids. Germline CDR1 and CDR2: MNHEY and SVGAGI. Trimming shortened V by 6 bases and J by 4 bases, and 13 bases separated the two germline ends. CDR3 sequence (DNA): TGTGCCAGCAGAAGGGGACAACAATACGAGCAGTACTTC. This gives the protein CASRRGQQYEQYF.

This clone has just one count. The chain couples TRBV19 to TRBJ1-2; 10 bases fit TRBD1. The CDR3 runs 15 residues. V trimming: 7 bases; J trimming: 4 bases; junction bases outside the gene matches: 9. The germline gives CDR1 LNHDA, CDR2 SQIVND (reference sequence). The CDR3 reads CASNSGGQGLYGYTF. DNA of the CDR3: TGTGCCAGTAACTCAGGGGGACAGGGGCTCTATGGCTACACCTTC.

The CDR3 DNA reads as TGTGCCAGCAGCCGTGGACAGGGAGTGGTTGCAGCTTTCTTT. Encoded protein: CASSRGQGVVAAFF. V is TRBV11-2 and J is TRBJ1-1, with 8 bases lining up with TRBD1. After removal of 5 bases from V and 10 bases from J, the junction contained 12 bases not matched to a gene. The CDR3 extends over 14 amino acids. From germline, CDR1 is SGHAT and CDR2 FQNNGV.

J is TRBJ1-3 and V is TRBV7-8; D is perhaps TRBD1 (5 bases). Germline-derived CDR1 and CDR2 are SGHVS and FQNEAQ. V was shortened by 3 bases and J by 7 bases, with 10 bases between the two germline ends. The CDR3 has 13 residues. In DNA form, the CDR3 reads TGTGCCAGCAGCTTTAACGGGGGGAACACCATATATTTT. Translating gives CASSFNGGNTIYF.

The V gene is TRBV24-1, the J gene TRBJ2-1; TRBD1 aligns across 7 bases. The CDR3 has 15 residues. CDR1 and CDR2 (germline): KGHDR, SFDVKD. The V and J ends lost 2 bases and 8 bases, in that order; junction bases with no gene match: 8. The CDR3 DNA is TGTGCCACCAGTGATTCCCGAAAAACAGGGGATGAGCAGTTCTTC. Protein: CATSDSRKTGDEQFF.

The genes are TRBV6-5 and TRBJ2-5; TRBD1 agrees at 10 bases. Per the germline V gene, CDR1 is MNHEY and CDR2 is SVGAGI. V shed 5 bases and J 5 bases; nucleotides not matched to a gene: 5. CDR3 size: 14 residues. The CDR3 region is CASSPGQGRETQYF. The CDR3 DNA sequence: TGTGCCAGCAGTCCGGGACAGGGGAGGGAGACCCAGTACTTC.

This clone showed up just a few times. V usage is TRBV19 and J usage is TRBJ2-7; D possibly corresponds to TRBD2 (6 bases). The germline CDR1 and CDR2 sequences are LNHDA and SQIVND (reference sequence). This CDR3 region has 14 residues. V was clipped by 2 bases and J by 0 bases, with 8 bases between them. This CDR3 reads CASSISGDSYEQYF. The CDR3 DNA reads TGTGCCAGTAGTATATCGGGGGACTCCTACGAGCAGTACTTC.

V gene TRBV5-1 combines with J gene TRBJ2-5, with 11 bases fitting TRBD2. This CDR3 comprises 16 residues. The V segment lost 4 bases and the J segment 2 bases; nucleotides outside the gene matches: 7. From germline, CDR1 is SGHRS and CDR2 YFSETQ. The CDR3 spells CASSPGVAGGQETQYF. CDR3 in DNA: TGCGCCAGCAGCCCGGGGGTAGCGGGAGGGCAAGAGACCCAGTACTTC.

The table lists this clone with a count of one. Here the CDR3 reads CASSYSGNGYTF. The DNA for the CDR3 is TGCGCCAGCAGCTACAGTGGTAATGGCTACACCTTC. The chain carries TRBV5-1 and TRBJ1-2, with no clear D. Germline V gives CDR1 SGHRS, CDR2 YFSETQ. The CDR3 extends over 12 amino acids. Trimming cost V 3 bases and J 6 bases, with 9 bases left between them. Full variable domain (outside the CDR3, taken from reference TRBV5-1 and TRBJ1-2): KAGVTQTPRYLIKTRGQQVTLSCSPISGHRSVSWYQQTPGQGLQFLFEYFSETQRNKGNFPGRFSGRQFSNSRSEMNVSTLELGDSALYLCASSYSGNGYTFGSGTRLTVV.

The chain uses TRBV6-6 and TRBJ2-7; 8 nucleotides match TRBD1. V lost 6 bases and J lost 6; bases outside the gene matches: 10. The CDR3 length is 14 residues. CDR1 and CDR2 (germline): MNHNY, SVGAGI (reference sequence). DNA for the CDR3: TGTGCCAGCAGGGCCGGACAGGGTGGGGCCGAGCAGTACTTC. This translates into CASRAGQGGAEQYF.

The chain is built from TRBV19 and TRBJ2-1; 7 bases map to TRBD2. The CDR3 has 15 amino acids. Trimming took 9 bases from V and 12 from J; bases not matched to a gene: 20. The V gene's germline CDR1 is LNHDA and CDR2 SQIVND (reference sequence). This chain's CDR3 is CASRPRLAPALRQFF. The DNA for the CDR3 is TGTGCCAGCCGTCCCCGACTAGCACCAGCGCTACGGCAGTTCTTC.

This clone came up once. V usage is TRBV4-1 and J usage is TRBJ1-1, with 12 bases identical to TRBD1. Germline V gene sequence: CDR1 MGHRA, CDR2 YSYEKL. This CDR3 has 16 residues. With 0 bases clipped from V and 5 bases from J, the junction kept 4 bases outside the gene matches. CDR3 nucleotides: TGCGCCAGCAGCCAAGAGGGACAGGGGGCGTGGACTGAAGCTTTCTTT. Translation: CASSQEGQGAWTEAFF.

V gene TRBV13 combines with J gene TRBJ2-1; no reliable D call. V was pared by 3 bases and J by 3 bases, with 21 bases between. From germline, CDR1 is PRHDT and CDR2 FYEKMQ (reference sequence). The CDR3 loop spans 18 amino acids. CDR3 sequence (DNA): TGTGCCAGCAGCTTTAGCTCGCGAAAGAGTAGGTTCTACAATGAGCAGTTCTTC. This encodes CASSFSSRKSRFYNEQFF.

The genes are TRBV6-6 and TRBJ2-6, with 7 nucleotides matching TRBD1. CDR1 and CDR2 from the germline V gene are MNHNY and SVGAGI (reference sequence). The CDR3 totals 16 residues. V shed 5 bases and J 1 base; nucleotides not matched to a gene: 5. The CDR3 protein is CASSGTAPSGANVLTF. The CDR3 DNA reads TGTGCCAGCAGTGGGACAGCCCCTTCTGGGGCCAACGTCCTGACTTTC.

The chain couples TRBV14 to TRBJ2-3; TRBD2 matches 7 bases. Germline assignment: CDR1 SGHDN and CDR2 FVKESK. J gave up 2 bases and V 3 bases, and 14 bases lay outside the gene matches. CDR3 length: 18 amino acids. The CDR3 protein is CASSHDRNLAALTDTQYF. The CDR3 DNA reads TGTGCCAGCAGCCACGACCGCAACCTAGCGGCCCTCACAGATACGCAGTATTTT.

This clone occurred once. This rearrangement joins TRBV9 to TRBJ2-2; 13 bases align to TRBD2. The CDR3 totals 17 residues. Trimming at V came to 3 bases and at J to 7 bases, leaving 9 bases not matched to a gene. Germline CDR1 reads SGDLS; CDR2 reads YYNGEE. The CDR3 reads CASSDPLAGGFSGELFF. CDR3 in DNA: TGTGCCAGCAGCGACCCACTAGCGGGAGGGTTTAGCGGGGAGCTGTTTTTT.

This clone has only a few counts. J is TRBJ1-1 and V is TRBV7-3, with D uncertain. Trimming removed 5 bases from V and 3 bases from J, with 13 bases in between. CDR3 size: 14 residues. Germline CDR1 is SGHTA and CDR2 is FQGTGA. The CDR3 DNA sequence: TGTGCCAGCAGCCTAAGGCCGGGGTACACTGAAGCTTTCTTT. Its translation: CASSLRPGYTEAFF.

The DNA for the CDR3 is TGTGCCAGCAGCTTAGGGCAGAGACAGGGTCACTACAATGAGCAGTTCTTC. Its translation is CASSLGQRQGHYNEQFF. The chain couples TRBV13 to TRBJ2-1; 7 nucleotides agree with TRBD1. V lost 0 bases, J lost 3 bases, and 8 bases stayed unmatched. The CDR3 runs to 17 residues. Germline V gene sequence: CDR1 PRHDT, CDR2 FYEKMQ (reference sequence).

The chain has TRBV15 and TRBJ2-7; D gene uncertain. The CDR3 extends over 13 amino acids. The germline V gene has CDR1 LNHNV and CDR2 YYDKDF (reference sequence). Trimming cost V 1 base and J 6 bases, with 10 bases left between them. CDR3 residues: CATSRGEVSEQYF. In DNA form, the CDR3 reads TGTGCCACCAGCAGAGGAGAAGTTAGCGAGCAGTACTTC. The variable domain in full, with the rest retrieved from reference TRBV15 and TRBJ2-7, is DAMVIQNPRYQVTQFGKPVTLSCSQTLNHNVMYWYQQKSSQAPKLLFHYYDKDFNNEADTPDNFQSRRPNTSFCFLDIRSPGLGDTAMYLCATSRGEVSEQYFGPGTRLTVT.

This chain uses TRBV7-9 with TRBJ1-2, with 8 nucleotides matching TRBD1. CDR1 and CDR2 (germline): SEHNR, FQNEAQ (reference sequence). The V gene end was trimmed by 4 bases and the J gene end by 5 bases; junction bases not matched to a gene: 6. The CDR3 is made up of 14 amino acids. The CDR3 region has the DNA TGTGCCAGCAGCTCCCGGGACAGGACATATGGCTACACCTTC. Residues: CASSSRDRTYGYTF.

The rearrangement links TRBV11-2 to TRBJ2-5; maybe TRBD2 (5 bases). V was cut by 4 bases and J by 7 bases, with 25 bases left in between. CDR1 and CDR2 (germline): SGHAT, FQNNGV. The CDR3 has 17 amino acids. The CDR3 here is CASSSPRKSVLGGTQYF. CDR3 bases: TGTGCCAGCAGCTCCCCCAGAAAGTCGGTGCTAGGAGGGACCCAGTACTTC. Filled out from reference TRBV11-2 and TRBJ2-5, the complete variable domain reads EAGVAQSPRYKIIEKRQSVAFWCNPISGHATLYWYQQILGQGPKLLIQFQNNGVVDDSQLPKDRFSAERLKGVDSTLKIQPAKLEDSAVYLCASSSPRKSVLGGTQYFGPGTRLLVL.

V and J are TRBV13 and TRBJ2-7, with TRBD2 matching 7 bases. V lost 1 base to trimming and J lost 4 bases; unmatched junction nucleotides: 16. Per germline, CDR1 PRHDT and CDR2 FYEKMQ (reference sequence). This CDR3 is built from 18 residues. CDR3 coding DNA: TGTGCCAGCAGCTTAGCGGGCATGGCTAGCGGACATAGGTACGAGCAGTACTTC. It specifies CASSLAGMASGHRYEQYF.

CDR3 in DNA: TGTGCCAGCAGCCCTGGACAGGGGAAATTTAGATTGGCTGAAGCTTTCTTT. This codes for CASSPGQGKFRLAEAFF. This chain uses TRBV11-3 with TRBJ1-1; 9 nucleotides agree with TRBD1. The CDR3 totals 17 residues. CDR1 is SGHNT and CDR2 is YENEEA in the germline V gene. After removal of 5 bases from V and 6 bases from J, the junction contained 16 bases not matched to a gene.

The gene calls are TRBV5-6 and TRBJ1-1; TRBD1 matches at 7 bases. With 4 bases clipped from V and 8 bases from J, the junction kept 11 bases outside the gene matches. Germline CDR1 is SGHDT and CDR2 is YYEEEE. The CDR3 length is 14 residues. The CDR3 region is CASSLWTGRSEAFF. CDR3 coding DNA: TGTGCCAGCAGCCTATGGACAGGAAGGTCCGAAGCTTTCTTT.

This clone was observed a single time. The rearrangement joins TRBV5-1 to TRBJ2-1; 14 bases line up with TRBD2. The CDR3 has 16 residues. Germline CDR1 is SGHRS and CDR2 is YFSETQ. With V trimmed by 5 bases and J by 10 bases, 11 bases remained unmatched. The CDR3 bases are TGCGCCAGCAGTCGGGGTGGGACTAGCGGGAGTCGAGAGCAGTTCTTC. Its translation is CASSRGGTSGSREQFF.

The chain carries TRBV7-2 and TRBJ2-6; a possible D gene is TRBD2 (6 bases). The CDR3 has 15 amino acids. V gave up 1 base and J gave up 2 bases, with 6 bases separating them. The germline CDR1 and CDR2 sequences are SGHTA and FQGNSA. This CDR3 reads CASSLGGAGANVLTF. CDR3 bases: TGTGCCAGCAGCTTAGGCGGGGCTGGGGCCAACGTCCTGACTTTC. Full variable domain (outside the CDR3, taken from reference TRBV7-2 and TRBJ2-6): GAGVSQSPSNKVTEKGKDVELRCDPISGHTALYWYRQSLGQGLEFLIYFQGNSAPDKSGLPSDRFSAERTGGSVSTLTIQRTQQEDSAVYLCASSLGGAGANVLTFGAGSRLTVL.

Of note for this clone: In the same sample, other DNA sequences code for this CDR3. The chain recombines TRBV30 with TRBJ1-4; possible D gene TRBD1, 5 bases. Germline values: CDR1 GTSNPN, CDR2 SVGIG (reference sequence). The CDR3 spans 14 residues. Trimming removed 0 bases at V and 8 bases at J, with 13 bases between. CDR3 region: CAWSVGGGGEKLFF. CDR3 DNA sequence: TGTGCCTGGAGTGTCGGGGGAGGAGGCGAAAAACTGTTTTTT. Full variable domain (outside the CDR3, taken from reference TRBV30 and TRBJ1-4): SQTIHQWPATLVQPVGSPLSLECTVEGTSNPNLYWYRQAAGRGLQLLFYSVGIGQISSEVPQNLSASRPQDRQFILSSKKLLLSDSGFYLCAWSVGGGGEKLFFGSGTQLSVL.